Listed below are T cell receptor beta chains from one sample, sequenced in a study of blood T cell repertoires in COVID-19. Method: immunoSEQ multiplex PCR; TCRdb's copy keeps in-frame clones and lacks some. The sample has approximately 210,000 clones; about 76% are singletons. The sample comprised PBMCs or T cells enriched from blood (not recorded which). The receptors stem from a woman aged 45-65 years with acute COVID-19. Each CDR3 is given with its conserved first and last residue.

TRBV11-2	CASSPLGLDRYEQYF
TRBV12-3/TRBV12-4	CASSDRGGYTF
TRBV29-1	CSVTTGDPQPQHF
TRBV28	CASSSVAIYGYTF
TRBV7-2	CASSERVGGELFF
TRBV28	CASSIPTQFYGYTF
TRBV5-6	CASSFLGRGYEQYF
TRBV4-1	CASSQEGQTLYNEQFF
TRBV2	CASSLGTVANTEAFF
TRBV6-5	CASTNRQGNEQFF
TRBV30	CAWRAGGYGDLFF
TRBV7-6	CASSPEQGFSSYEQYF
TRBV6-5	CASSYSSQGGNQPQHF
TRBV10-3	CAISEVGTDTQYF
TRBV9	CASSGGLAVPTDTQYF
TRBV18	CASSLAMNTEAFF
TRBV28	CASNGQGRGYTF
TRBV29-1	CSVEDRPAQAGLFF
TRBV5-4	CASSLPRTGDHYGYTF
TRBV27	CASSSPNRVPSTDTQYF
TRBV7-9	CASTAYISSGSLARAADTQYF
TRBV30	CAVKGRGTTNEKLFF
TRBV7-9	CASSPRQGSYNEQFF
TRBV4-1	CASSQAGTGDQRLFF
TRBV2	CASSGTGSNQPQHF
TRBV5-4	CASSLPTTSGGYNEQFF
TRBV5-5	CASRPLQEGDYEQYF
TRBV7-6	CASNPGTSKETQYF
TRBV2	CASSEALAGNEKLFF
TRBV7-2	CASSLRQGSTNEKLFF
TRBV21-1	CASSKSSAYEQYF
TRBV6-4	CASRLGTATNSPLHF
TRBV11-2	CASSHLTPPYEQYF
TRBV11-2	CASSLALRDSPLHF
TRBV4-1	CASSQGDRVYNEQFF
TRBV5-1	CASSKLAGMADTQYF
TRBV27	CASSSGTGGDQPQHF
TRBV24-1	CATSTLHEQFF
TRBV7-2	CASSNPRGGMRTEAFF
TRBV4-1	CASSQPGIGELFF
TRBV24-1	CATSAMGAINEQFF
TRBV28	CASSSPGTASGNTIYF
TRBV5-5	CASIPFGGGLQETQYF
TRBV7-2	CASSSPTGVRAFF
TRBV6-5	CASSYRGLGETQYF
TRBV28	CASSTRTGGPSGYGYTF
TRBV9	CASSVDGRAREQYF
TRBV19	CASSPVDSEKLFF
TRBV7-2	CASSLGGVKNIQYF
TRBV27	CASSLSGLSGGFNLYSGANVLTF
TRBV5-5	CASSAGTGTEKLFF
TRBV4-1	CASSQEGHGAFF
TRBV15	CATSKGDTGELFF
TRBV7-2	CASSLSGPDYEQYF
TRBV5-1	CASSLRRPNTEAFF
TRBV19	CASQDRLRTEAFF
TRBV27	CASSYALAGGPIDTQYF